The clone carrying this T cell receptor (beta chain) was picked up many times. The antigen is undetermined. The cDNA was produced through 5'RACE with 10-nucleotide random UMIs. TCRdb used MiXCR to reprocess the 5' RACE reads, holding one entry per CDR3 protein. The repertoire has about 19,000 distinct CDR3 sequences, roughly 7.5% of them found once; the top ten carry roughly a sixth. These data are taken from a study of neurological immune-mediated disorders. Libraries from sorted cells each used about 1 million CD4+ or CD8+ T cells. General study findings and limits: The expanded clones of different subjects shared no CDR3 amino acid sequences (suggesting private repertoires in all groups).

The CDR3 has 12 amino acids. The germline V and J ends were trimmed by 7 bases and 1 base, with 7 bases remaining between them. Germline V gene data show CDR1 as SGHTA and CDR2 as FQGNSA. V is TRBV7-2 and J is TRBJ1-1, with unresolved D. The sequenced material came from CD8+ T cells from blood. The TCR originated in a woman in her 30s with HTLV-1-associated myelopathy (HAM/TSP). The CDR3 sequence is CASTDENTEAFF. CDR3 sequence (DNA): TGTGCCAGCACCGATGAGAACACTGAAGCTTTCTTT. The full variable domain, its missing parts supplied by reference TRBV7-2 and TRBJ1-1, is GAGVSQSPSNKVTEKGKDVELRCDPISGHTALYWYRQSLGQGLEFLIYFQGNSAPDKSGLPSDRFSAERTGGSVSTLTIQRTQQEDSAVYLCASTDENTEAFFGQGTRLTVV.